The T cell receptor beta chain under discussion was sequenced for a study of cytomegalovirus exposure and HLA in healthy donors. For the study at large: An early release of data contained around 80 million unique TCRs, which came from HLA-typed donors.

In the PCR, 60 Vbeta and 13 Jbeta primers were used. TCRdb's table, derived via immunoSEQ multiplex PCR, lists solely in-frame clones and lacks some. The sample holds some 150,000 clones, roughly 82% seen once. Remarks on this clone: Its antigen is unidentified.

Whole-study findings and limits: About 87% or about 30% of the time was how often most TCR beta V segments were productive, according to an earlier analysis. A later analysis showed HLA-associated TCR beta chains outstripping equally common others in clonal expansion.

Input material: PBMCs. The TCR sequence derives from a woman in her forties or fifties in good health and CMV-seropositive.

This CDR3 reads CASVLQGALIGSPLHF. The DNA of the CDR3 is TGTGCCAGCGTCCTGCAGGGGGCGTTGATCGGTTCACCCCTCCACTTT. The chain links TRBV2 to TRBJ1-6, with 8 bases matching TRBD1. Trimming removed 8 bases from V and 9 bases from J; junction bases left unmatched: 15. The CDR3 covers 16 residues. The germline V gene has CDR1 SNHLY and CDR2 FYNNEI.